A selection of T cell receptor beta chains follows, all from one sample in a study of cytomegalovirus exposure and HLA in healthy donors. The data were produced by immunoSEQ multiplex PCR, yet TCRdb's version contains in-frame clones alone and is incomplete. The sample records 150,000 to 200,000 clones, 81% being singletons. The specimen was PBMCs. The receptor set was obtained from a man aged 18 to 29 in good health and CMV-seronegative. Each CDR3 is given with its conserved first and last residue. Each record gives: V gene, D gene, J gene, clone size, CDR3 protein, CDR3 DNA. D genes are given only for firm matches. The size of a clone is reported for some rows only, either as once, few or many, or as a class for expanded clones.

TRBV19	TRBD1	TRBJ2-1	-	CASSRGQGSHEQFF	TGTGCCAGTAGTAGGGGACAGGGGTCCCATGAGCAGTTCTTC
TRBV7-9	-	TRBJ2-2	-	CALVGGSNTGELFF	TGTGCCCTAGTTGGGGGGTCAAACACCGGGGAGCTGTTTTTT
TRBV10-3	TRBD1	TRBJ2-7	-	CAISEARTGTDEQYF	TGTGCCATCAGTGAGGCTCGGACAGGGACGGACGAGCAGTACTTC
TRBV5-6	TRBD1	TRBJ1-6	once	CASSPRQGPLSPLHF	TGTGCCAGCAGCCCAAGACAGGGTCCGCTTTCACCCCTCCACTTT
TRBV14	-	TRBJ1-2	-	CASSQEIGVYGYTF	TGTGCCAGCAGCCAAGAAATAGGGGTCTATGGCTACACCTTC
TRBV16	TRBD1	TRBJ1-2	-	CASSHARQGVGGYTF	TGTGCCAGCAGCCACGCCCGACAGGGAGTAGGAGGCTACACCTTC
TRBV10-3	TRBD1	TRBJ2-1	once	CAIAGTGGDEQFF	TGTGCCATCGCAGGGACAGGGGGCGATGAGCAGTTCTTC
TRBV6-5	-	TRBJ2-1	-	CASRPLQQGRGQFF	TGTGCCAGCAGGCCTCTCCAACAGGGCAGGGGGCAGTTCTTC
TRBV7-2	-	TRBJ1-1	once	CASSLRGAGTEAFF	TGTGCCAGCAGCCTCCGGGGGGCAGGCACTGAAGCTTTCTTT
TRBV6-1	-	TRBJ1-2	few	CASSEERDGYGYTF	TGTGCCAGCAGTGAAGAGCGGGACGGCTATGGCTACACCTTC
TRBV7-3	-	TRBJ2-1	-	CASSFPRSGGDEQFF	TGTGCCAGCAGCTTCCCCCGGAGCGGAGGAGATGAGCAGTTCTTC
TRBV10-3	-	TRBJ2-6	-	CAIMGRQGDFPGANVLTF	TGTGCCATCATGGGGAGGCAGGGGGATTTTCCTGGGGCCAACGTCCTGACTTTC
TRBV5-4	TRBD2	TRBJ2-7	-	CASSPLGGSGNYEQYF	TGTGCCAGCAGCCCTCTCGGCGGTAGCGGGAACTACGAGCAGTACTTC
TRBV9	-	TRBJ2-5	-	CASSALVAGEIQETQYF	TGTGCCAGCAGCGCTTTGGTGGCAGGGGAAATACAAGAGACCCAGTACTTC
TRBV7-2	TRBD2	TRBJ2-2	-	CASSLAESGGNTGELFF	TGTGCCAGCAGCTTAGCTGAGTCGGGGGGGAACACCGGGGAGCTGTTTTTT
TRBV19	-	TRBJ1-1	-	CASSISQVLGTEAFF	TGTGCCAGTAGTATATCGCAGGTTCTCGGCACTGAAGCTTTCTTT
TRBV19	TRBD2	TRBJ2-7	-	CASGAGVTYEQYF	TGTGCCAGTGGGGCGGGAGTTACCTACGAGCAGTACTTC
TRBV7-2	-	TRBJ2-1	-	CASSQSGTLEDEQFF	TGTGCCAGCAGCCAATCCGGAACACTCGAGGATGAGCAGTTCTTC
TRBV19	TRBD1	TRBJ2-6	-	CASSIIRRVGGQEKSNSGANVLTF	TGTGCCAGTAGTATCATAAGGCGTGTGGGGGGACAGGAGAAGTCGAATTCTGGGGCCAACGTCCTGACTTTC
TRBV19	TRBD1	TRBJ2-7	-	CASSSRDSPYEQYF	TGTGCCAGTAGTAGCCGGGACAGTCCCTACGAGCAGTACTTC
TRBV9	TRBD1	TRBJ1-2	-	CASSHSWRHTGGTYLNYGYTF	TGTGCCAGCAGCCACTCGTGGCGGCACACAGGGGGAACTTACCTTAACTATGGCTACACCTTC
TRBV18	TRBD2	TRBJ2-1	-	CASFPSGTRLYNEQFF	TGTGCCAGCTTCCCAAGCGGGACTAGACTCTACAATGAGCAGTTCTTC
TRBV14	-	TRBJ2-7	once	CASSQVSGYEQYF	TGTGCCAGCAGCCAAGTCTCCGGTTACGAGCAGTACTTC
TRBV9	TRBD2	TRBJ2-7	-	CASSPRLAVLGDEQYF	TGTGCCAGCAGCCCCCGACTAGCGGTTTTGGGGGACGAGCAGTACTTC
TRBV18	TRBD1	TRBJ1-1	-	CASSPKQGLVSEAFF	TGTGCCAGCTCACCGAAACAGGGGTTGGTCTCTGAAGCTTTCTTT
TRBV9	TRBD2	TRBJ2-3	-	CASSSLSGGALPDTQYF	TGTGCCAGCAGCTCTCTAAGCGGGGGGGCCCTCCCAGATACGCAGTATTTT
TRBV29-1	TRBD2	TRBJ2-5	-	CSVEDGRGGEETQYF	TGCAGCGTTGAAGATGGCCGGGGGGGGGAAGAGACCCAGTACTTC
TRBV13	TRBD2	TRBJ2-3	-	CASSLGGGGPDTQYF	TGTGCCAGCAGCTTAGGTGGCGGGGGGCCAGATACGCAGTATTTT
TRBV5-1	-	TRBJ1-3	-	CASSLETAGNTIYF	TGCGCCAGCAGCTTGGAGACAGCCGGAAACACCATATATTTT
TRBV25-1	TRBD1	TRBJ1-2	-	CASSESGTGGVYGYTF	TGTGCCAGCAGTGAATCCGGGACAGGGGGAGTCTATGGCTACACCTTC
TRBV5-1	TRBD1	TRBJ1-6	-	CASSETTGPNSPLHF	TGCGCCAGCAGCGAGACGACAGGGCCTAATTCACCCCTCCACTTT
TRBV4-1	-	TRBJ2-5	-	CASSQDSRGAPWETQYF	TGCGCCAGCAGCCAGGACTCTCGGGGGGCGCCGTGGGAGACCCAGTACTTC
TRBV7-9	-	TRBJ2-5	-	CASSQQETQYF	TGTGCCAGCAGCCAACAAGAGACCCAGTACTTC
TRBV7-2	TRBD1	TRBJ2-7	-	CASSFTGATYEQYF	TGTGCCAGCAGCTTTACAGGGGCTACCTACGAGCAGTACTTC
TRBV18	-	TRBJ2-7	-	CASSPFSREHEQYF	TGTGCCAGCTCACCATTCAGCAGGGAACACGAGCAGTACTTC
TRBV7-9	-	TRBJ2-7	-	CASSLVGGARYEQYF	TGTGCCAGCAGCTTAGTAGGGGGGGCGCGGTACGAGCAGTACTTC
TRBV29-1	TRBD1	TRBJ2-3	-	CSVDGLGGAATDTQYF	TGCAGCGTTGATGGTCTAGGGGGCGCGGCGACAGATACGCAGTATTTT
TRBV28	-	TRBJ1-2	-	CASSLGINYGYTF	TGTGCCAGCAGTTTGGGCATTAACTATGGCTACACCTTC
TRBV19	TRBD2	TRBJ2-1	few	CASSIVGGDYNEQFF	TGTGCCAGTAGTATAGTCGGGGGGGATTACAATGAGCAGTTCTTC
TRBV25-1	TRBD1	TRBJ1-5	once	CATHGQGFDNQPQHF	TGTGCCACCCACGGACAGGGTTTTGACAATCAGCCCCAGCATTTT
TRBV18	-	TRBJ1-2	-	CASSPYQASDGYTF	TGTGCCAGCTCACCATACCAGGCCTCCGACGGCTACACCTTC
TRBV4-3	-	TRBJ2-1	-	CASSLDPGDNEQFF	TGCGCCAGCAGCTTAGATCCAGGGGACAATGAGCAGTTCTTC
TRBV4-3	-	TRBJ1-1	-	CASSQDYNMNTEAFF	TGCGCCAGCAGCCAAGATTACAACATGAACACTGAAGCTTTCTTT
TRBV19	-	TRBJ1-1	-	CASSWKGGSNTEAFF	TGTGCCAGTAGTTGGAAAGGCGGGAGCAACACTGAAGCTTTCTTT
TRBV4-1	TRBD1	TRBJ2-2	-	CASSQTTGAGELFF	TGCGCCAGCAGCCAAACTACAGGGGCCGGGGAGCTGTTTTTT
TRBV7-2	-	TRBJ2-7	few	CASSGTSSSYEQYF	TGTGCCAGCAGTGGGACTTCTAGCTCCTACGAGCAGTACTTC
TRBV28	-	TRBJ2-1	-	CASSYQGLYNEQFF	TGTGCCAGCAGTTACCAGGGCCTCTACAATGAGCAGTTCTTC
TRBV19	-	TRBJ2-5	-	CASSIDSQETQYF	TGTGCCAGTAGTATCGACAGCCAAGAGACCCAGTACTTC
TRBV29-1	-	TRBJ2-1	-	CSVGPSSYNEQFF	TGCAGCGTTGGTCCTAGCTCCTACAATGAGCAGTTCTTC
TRBV19	-	TRBJ2-6	-	CASSLPGVGANVLTF	TGTGCCAGTAGTCTCCCAGGGGTCGGGGCCAACGTCCTGACTTTC
TRBV11-2	-	TRBJ2-1	-	CASSLDSGHSPYNEQFF	TGTGCCAGCAGCTTAGATTCGGGACACTCCCCTTACAATGAGCAGTTCTTC
TRBV6-5	-	TRBJ2-7	-	CASSNGWYEQYF	TGTGCCAGCAGCAACGGGTGGTACGAGCAGTACTTC
TRBV6-1	-	TRBJ2-5	-	CASSQGRGRGSETQYF	TGTGCCAGCAGTCAAGGTCGGGGTCGGGGTTCGGAGACCCAGTACTTC
TRBV7-2	-	TRBJ1-2	-	CASSPAGRDGYTF	TGTGCCAGCAGCCCAGCAGGGAGGGACGGCTACACCTTC